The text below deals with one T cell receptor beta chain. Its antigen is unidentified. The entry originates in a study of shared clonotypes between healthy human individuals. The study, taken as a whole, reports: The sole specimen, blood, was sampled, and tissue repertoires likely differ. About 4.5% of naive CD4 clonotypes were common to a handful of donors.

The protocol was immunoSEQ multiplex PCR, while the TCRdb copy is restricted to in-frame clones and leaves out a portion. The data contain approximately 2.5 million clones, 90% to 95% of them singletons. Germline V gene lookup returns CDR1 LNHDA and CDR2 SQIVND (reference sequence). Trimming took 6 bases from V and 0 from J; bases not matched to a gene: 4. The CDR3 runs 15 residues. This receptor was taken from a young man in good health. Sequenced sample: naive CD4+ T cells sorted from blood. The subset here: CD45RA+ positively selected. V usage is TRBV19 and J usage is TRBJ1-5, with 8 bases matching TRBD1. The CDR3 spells CASRKQGDSNQPQHF. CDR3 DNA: TGTGCCAGTAGAAAACAGGGGGATAGCAATCAGCCCCAGCATTTT. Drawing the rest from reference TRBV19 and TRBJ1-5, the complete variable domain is DGGITQSPKYLFRKEGQNVTLSCEQNLNHDAMYWYRQDPGQGLRLIYYSQIVNDFQKGDIAEGYSVSREKKESFPLTVTSAQKNPTAFYLCASRKQGDSNQPQHFGDGTRLSIL.